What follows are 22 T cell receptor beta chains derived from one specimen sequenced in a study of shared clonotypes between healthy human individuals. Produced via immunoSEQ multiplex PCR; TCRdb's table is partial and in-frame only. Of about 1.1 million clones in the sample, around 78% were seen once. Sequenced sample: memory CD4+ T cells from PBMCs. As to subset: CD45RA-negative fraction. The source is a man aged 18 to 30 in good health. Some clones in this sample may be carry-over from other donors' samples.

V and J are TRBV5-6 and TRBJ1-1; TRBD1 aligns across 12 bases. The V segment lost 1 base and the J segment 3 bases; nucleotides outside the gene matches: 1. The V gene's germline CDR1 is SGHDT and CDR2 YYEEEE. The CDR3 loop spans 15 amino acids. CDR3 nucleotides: TGTGCCAGCAGCTTGAGGGACAGGGGGCACACTGAAGCTTTCTTT. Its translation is CASSLRDRGHTEAFF.

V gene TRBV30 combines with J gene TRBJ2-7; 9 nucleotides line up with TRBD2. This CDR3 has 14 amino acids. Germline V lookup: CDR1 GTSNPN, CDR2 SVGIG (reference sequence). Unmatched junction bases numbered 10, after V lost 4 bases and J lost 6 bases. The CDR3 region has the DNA TGTGCCTGGACTGCGGGAGGGACGACCAGCGAGCAGTACTTC. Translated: CAWTAGGTTSEQYF. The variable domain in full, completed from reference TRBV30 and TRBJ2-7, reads SQTIHQWPATLVQPVGSPLSLECTVEGTSNPNLYWYRQAAGRGLQLLFYSVGIGQISSEVPQNLSASRPQDRQFILSSKKLLLSDSGFYLCAWTAGGTTSEQYFGPGTRLTVT.

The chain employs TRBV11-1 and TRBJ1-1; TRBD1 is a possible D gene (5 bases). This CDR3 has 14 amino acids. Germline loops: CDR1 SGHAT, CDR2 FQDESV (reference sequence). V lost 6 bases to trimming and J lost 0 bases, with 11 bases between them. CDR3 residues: CASSSGLLNTEAFF. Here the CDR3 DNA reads TGTGCCAGCAGTTCGGGACTGTTGAACACTGAAGCTTTCTTT.

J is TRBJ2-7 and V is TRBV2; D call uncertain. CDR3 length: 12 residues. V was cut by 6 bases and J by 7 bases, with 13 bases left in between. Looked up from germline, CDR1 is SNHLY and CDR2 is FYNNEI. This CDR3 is CASRDLLGEQYF. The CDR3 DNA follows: TGTGCCAGCAGGGACCTTCTTGGGGAGCAGTACTTC.

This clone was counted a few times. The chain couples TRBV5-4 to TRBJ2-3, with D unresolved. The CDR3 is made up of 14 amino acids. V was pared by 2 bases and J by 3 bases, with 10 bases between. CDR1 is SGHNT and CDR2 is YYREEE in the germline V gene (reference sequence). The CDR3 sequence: CASSFETATDTQYF. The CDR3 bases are TGTGCCAGCAGCTTCGAAACAGCAACAGATACGCAGTATTTT.

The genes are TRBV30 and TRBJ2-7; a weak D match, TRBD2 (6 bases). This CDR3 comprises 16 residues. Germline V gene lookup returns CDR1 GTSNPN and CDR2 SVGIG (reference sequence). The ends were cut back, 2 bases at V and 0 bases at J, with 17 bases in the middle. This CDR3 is CAWSYKGTPVSYEQYF. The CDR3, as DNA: TGTGCCTGGAGTTATAAGGGGACTCCTGTCTCCTACGAGCAGTACTTC.

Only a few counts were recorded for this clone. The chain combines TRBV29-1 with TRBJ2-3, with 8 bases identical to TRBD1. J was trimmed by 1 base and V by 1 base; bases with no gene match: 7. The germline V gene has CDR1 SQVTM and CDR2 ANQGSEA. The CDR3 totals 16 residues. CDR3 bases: TGCAGCGTTGAAGCCCTAGGACAGGGAGGCACAGATACGCAGTATTTT. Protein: CSVEALGQGGTDTQYF.

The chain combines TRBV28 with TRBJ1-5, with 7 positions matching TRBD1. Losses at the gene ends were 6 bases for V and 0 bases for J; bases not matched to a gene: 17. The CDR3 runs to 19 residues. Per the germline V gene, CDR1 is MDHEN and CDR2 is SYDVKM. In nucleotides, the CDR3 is TGTGCCAGCAGCCCGGGACAGTACTTCACCCTTTATAGCAATCAGCCCCAGCATTTT. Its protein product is CASSPGQYFTLYSNQPQHF. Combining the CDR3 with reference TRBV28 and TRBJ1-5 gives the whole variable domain DVKVTQSSRYLVKRTGEKVFLECVQDMDHENMFWYRQDPGLGLRLIYFSYDVKMKEKGDIPEGYSVSREKKERFSLILESASTNQTSMYLCASSPGQYFTLYSNQPQHFGDGTRLSIL.

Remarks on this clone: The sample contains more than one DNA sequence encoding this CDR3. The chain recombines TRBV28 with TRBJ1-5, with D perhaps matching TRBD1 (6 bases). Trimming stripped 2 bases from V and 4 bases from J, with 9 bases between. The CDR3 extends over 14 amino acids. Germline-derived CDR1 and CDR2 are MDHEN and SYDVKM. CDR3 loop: CASSLGQHNQPQHF. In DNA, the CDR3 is TGTGCCAGCAGTTTAGGACAGCATAATCAGCCCCAGCATTTT. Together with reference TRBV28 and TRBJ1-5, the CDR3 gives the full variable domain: DVKVTQSSRYLVKRTGEKVFLECVQDMDHENMFWYRQDPGLGLRLIYFSYDVKMKEKGDIPEGYSVSREKKERFSLILESASTNQTSMYLCASSLGQHNQPQHFGDGTRLSIL.

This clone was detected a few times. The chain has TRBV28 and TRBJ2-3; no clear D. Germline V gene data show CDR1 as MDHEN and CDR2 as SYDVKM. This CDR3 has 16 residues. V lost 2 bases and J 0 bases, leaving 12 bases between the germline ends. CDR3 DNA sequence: TGTGCCAGCAGTTTAGTCCTCCATACTAGCACAGATACGCAGTATTTT. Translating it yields CASSLVLHTSTDTQYF.

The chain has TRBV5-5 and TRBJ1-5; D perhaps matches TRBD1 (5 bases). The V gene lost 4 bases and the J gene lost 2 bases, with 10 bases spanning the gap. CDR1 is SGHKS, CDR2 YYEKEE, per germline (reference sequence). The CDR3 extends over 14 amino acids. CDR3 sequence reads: CASSGDAGNQPQHF. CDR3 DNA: TGTGCCAGCAGCGGGGACGCCGGCAATCAGCCCCAGCATTTT.

CDR3 in DNA: TGTGCCAGCAGCTTAACTAGCGTCTCCTACAATGAGCAGTTCTTC. Translation gives CASSLTSVSYNEQFF. The chain is built from TRBV7-2 and TRBJ2-1, with TRBD2 identical over 7 bases. The CDR3 covers 15 residues. V lost 2 bases and J lost 0; bases outside the gene matches: 1. Germline lookup yields CDR1 SGHTA and CDR2 FQGNSA.

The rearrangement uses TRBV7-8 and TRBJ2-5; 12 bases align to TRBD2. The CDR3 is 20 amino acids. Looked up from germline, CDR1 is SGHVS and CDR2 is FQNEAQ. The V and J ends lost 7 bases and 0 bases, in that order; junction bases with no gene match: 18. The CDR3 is CASNFRVLTSGRGYQETQYF. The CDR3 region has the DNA TGTGCCAGCAACTTTAGGGTTTTGACTAGCGGGAGAGGGTACCAAGAGACCCAGTACTTC. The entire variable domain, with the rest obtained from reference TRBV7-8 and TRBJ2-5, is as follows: GAGVSQSPRYKVAKRGQDVALRCDPISGHVSLFWYQQALGQGPEFLTYFQNEAQLDKSGLPSDRFFAERPEGSVSTLKIQRTQQEDSAVYLCASNFRVLTSGRGYQETQYFGPGTRLLVL.

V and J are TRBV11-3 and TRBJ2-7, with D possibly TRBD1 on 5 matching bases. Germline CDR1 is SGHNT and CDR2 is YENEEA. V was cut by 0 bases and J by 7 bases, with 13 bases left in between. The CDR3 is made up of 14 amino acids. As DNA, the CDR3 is TGTGCCAGCAGCTTAGATCGGATTTACAGGGAGCAGTACTTC. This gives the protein CASSLDRIYREQYF.

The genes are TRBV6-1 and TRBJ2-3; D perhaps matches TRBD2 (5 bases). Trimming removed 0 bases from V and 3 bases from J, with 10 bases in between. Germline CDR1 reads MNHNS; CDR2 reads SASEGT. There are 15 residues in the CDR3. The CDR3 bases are TGTGCCAGCAGTGAAGCGCTCGGGGTAACAGATACGCAGTATTTT. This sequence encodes CASSEALGVTDTQYF.

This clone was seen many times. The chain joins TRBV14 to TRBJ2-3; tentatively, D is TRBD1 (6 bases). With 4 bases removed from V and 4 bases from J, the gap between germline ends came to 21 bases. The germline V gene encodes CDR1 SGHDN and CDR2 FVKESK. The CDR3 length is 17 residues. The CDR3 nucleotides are TGTGCCAGCAGCCTGCACCAACAGGGTGGGAGAGCAGATACGCAGTATTTT. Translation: CASSLHQQGGRADTQYF.

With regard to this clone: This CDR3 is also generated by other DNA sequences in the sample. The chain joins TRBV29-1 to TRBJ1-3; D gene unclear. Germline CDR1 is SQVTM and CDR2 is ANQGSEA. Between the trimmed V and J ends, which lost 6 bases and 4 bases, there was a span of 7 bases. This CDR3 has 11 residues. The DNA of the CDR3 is TGCAGCGTCCGACAAGGAAACACCATATATTTT. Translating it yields CSVRQGNTIYF.

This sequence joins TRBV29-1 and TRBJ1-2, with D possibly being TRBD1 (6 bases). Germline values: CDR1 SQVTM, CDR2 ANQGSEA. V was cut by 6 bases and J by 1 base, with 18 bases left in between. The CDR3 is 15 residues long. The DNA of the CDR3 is TGCAGCGTAGAAAACAGACAGGCGGATAACTATGGCTACACCTTC. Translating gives CSVENRQADNYGYTF.

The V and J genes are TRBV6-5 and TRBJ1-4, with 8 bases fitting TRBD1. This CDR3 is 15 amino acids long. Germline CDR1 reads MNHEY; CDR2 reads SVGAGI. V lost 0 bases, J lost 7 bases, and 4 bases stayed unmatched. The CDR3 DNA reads TGTGCCAGCAGTTACTCGACAGGGGCTGGTGAAAAACTGTTTTTT. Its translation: CASSYSTGAGEKLFF.

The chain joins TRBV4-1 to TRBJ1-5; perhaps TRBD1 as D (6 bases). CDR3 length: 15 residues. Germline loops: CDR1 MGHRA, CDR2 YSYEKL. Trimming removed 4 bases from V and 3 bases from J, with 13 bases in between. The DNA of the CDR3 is TGCGCCAGCAGCCCAACCGGGACAAACAATCAGCCCCAGCATTTT. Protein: CASSPTGTNNQPQHF.

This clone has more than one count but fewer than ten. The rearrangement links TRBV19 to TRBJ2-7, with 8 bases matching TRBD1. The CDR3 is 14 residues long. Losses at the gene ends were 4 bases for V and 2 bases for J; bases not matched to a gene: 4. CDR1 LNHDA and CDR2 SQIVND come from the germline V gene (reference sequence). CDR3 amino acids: CASSTQGGAYEQYF. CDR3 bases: TGTGCCAGTAGTACACAGGGGGGAGCCTACGAGCAGTACTTC.

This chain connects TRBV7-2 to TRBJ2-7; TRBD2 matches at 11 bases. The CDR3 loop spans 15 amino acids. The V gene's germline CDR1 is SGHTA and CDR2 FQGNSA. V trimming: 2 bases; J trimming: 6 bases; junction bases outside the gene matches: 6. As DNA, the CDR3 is TGTGCCAGCAGCTTACAACTAGCGGGGGAATCCGAGCAGTACTTC. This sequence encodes CASSLQLAGESEQYF.